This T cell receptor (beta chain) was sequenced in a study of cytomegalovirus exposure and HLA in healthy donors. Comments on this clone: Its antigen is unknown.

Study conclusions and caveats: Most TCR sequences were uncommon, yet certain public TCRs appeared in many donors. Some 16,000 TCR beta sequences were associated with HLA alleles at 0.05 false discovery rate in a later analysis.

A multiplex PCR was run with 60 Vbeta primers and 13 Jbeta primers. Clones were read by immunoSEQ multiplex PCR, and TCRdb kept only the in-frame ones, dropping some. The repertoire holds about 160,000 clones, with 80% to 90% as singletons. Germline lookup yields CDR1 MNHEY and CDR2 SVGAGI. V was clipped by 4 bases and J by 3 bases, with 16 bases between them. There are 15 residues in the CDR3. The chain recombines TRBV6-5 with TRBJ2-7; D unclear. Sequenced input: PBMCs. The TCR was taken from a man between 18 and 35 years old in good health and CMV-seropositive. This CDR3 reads CASSLDISRIYEQYF. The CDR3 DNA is TGTGCCAGCAGTTTAGACATCAGCAGGATCTACGAGCAGTACTTC.